The clone carrying this TCR beta chain came up a few times. No antigen is known for it. The data originate from a study of cytomegalovirus exposure and HLA in healthy donors. Study summary: An analysis done earlier identified more than 100 million unique TCR beta sequences from approximately 200 million T cells. Study findings and constraints: In a later analysis, compared with equally common non-associated chains, HLA-associated beta chains were more expanded.

The junction had 4 bases not matched to a gene; V was cut back by 6 bases and J by 3 bases. This CDR3 is 13 amino acids long. Germline CDR1 and CDR2: MGHRA and YSYEKL. A multiplex PCR was run with 60 Vbeta primers and 13 Jbeta primers. Assay used: immunoSEQ multiplex PCR; TCRdb lists only in-frame clones, some missing. The sample holds about 160,000 clones, 80% seen once. This TCR was sampled from a man aged 30 to 45 in good health and CMV-seronegative. The chain carries TRBV4-1 and TRBJ1-1; the match to TRBD1 covers 7 bases. Material for sequencing was PBMCs. Written as DNA, the CDR3 is TGCGCCAGCAGGGGACAGCCCGACACTGAAGCTTTCTTT. This translates into CASRGQPDTEAFF.